This T cell receptor (beta chain) comes out of a study of shared clonotypes between healthy human individuals. Study outcomes and limitations: Across subsets, estimated richness was generally greater for naive than for memory populations. The donor pool, a small one, limited the genetic and exposure-history diversity represented. It was expected that sequencing depth would affect clonotype sharing among donors. The generation probabilities recorded for non-shared clonotypes fell below those of clonotypes shared by all four donors.

As concerns this clone: Antigen unknown.

V lost 4 bases to trimming and J lost 4 bases, with 16 bases between them. The CDR3 extends over 15 amino acids. The germline gives CDR1 MNHEY, CDR2 SMNVEV (reference sequence). Sequencing was performed with immunoSEQ multiplex PCR; in TCRdb, only in-frame clones are kept and a portion is missing. This table holds about 2.3 million clones, roughly 92% found once. The chain combines TRBV27 with TRBJ1-1, with D tentatively TRBD1 (6 bases). The source is a man younger than 35 in good health. Some clones in this sample may be carry-over from other donors' samples. Sequenced sample: naive CD4+ T cells from PBMCs. Subset of the sample: CD45RA+ positively selected. This CDR3 reads CASSSGQLTSTEAFF. The CDR3 nucleotides are TGTGCCAGCAGTTCAGGACAGCTCACGAGCACTGAAGCTTTCTTT.